Here is one TCR beta chain with its context. This entry belongs to a study of blood T cell repertoires in COVID-19. Losses at the gene ends were 0 bases for V and 7 bases for J; bases not matched to a gene: 9. Germline-derived CDR1 and CDR2 are GTSNPN and SVGIG (reference sequence). The CDR3 consists of 15 residues. As processed by the authors: How many nucleated cells were present was estimated from reference gene primer amplification. The method was immunoSEQ multiplex PCR; TCRdb's version includes in-frame clones alone and lacks a portion of them. V and J calls and clone size are given by that table; D and trimming were obtained from the DNA. The repertoire holds under 60,000 clones, with about 86% as singletons.

The sample comprised peripheral blood. The sequence was obtained from a woman aged 55-69 years with COVID-19, enrolled during active disease. This rearrangement joins TRBV30 to TRBJ1-5, with TRBD1 identical over 7 bases. CDR3: CAWSVRDSFSQPQHF. CDR3 in DNA: TGTGCCTGGAGTGTAAGGGACAGTTTCTCGCAGCCCCAGCATTTT.